This T cell receptor beta chain was captured in a study of shared clonotypes between healthy human individuals. Background on the study: Ranging from 18 to 49 in age, donors were a couple of women and a few men. Whole-study results and caveats: The sampled material consisted only of blood, and tissue repertoires are likely to differ.

The repertoire was sequenced with immunoSEQ multiplex PCR; TCRdb's copy has only in-frame clones and lacks some. The table shows 2 million to 3 million clones, with about 92% occurring only once. CDR1 and CDR2 from the germline V gene are SGHNT and YENEEA. Trimming left V 4 bases short and J 5 bases short, with 14 bases between. This CDR3 is built from 14 residues. Donors had no recently reported acute infections or vaccinations and were HIV-negative. CD45RA+ naive and CD45RA-negative memory subsets were separated from CD4+ cells. This clone was seen a single time. The antigen is undetermined. Sequencing was performed on naive CD4+ T cells sorted from blood. Subset of the sample: CD45RA+ positively selected. The chain has TRBV11-3 and TRBJ1-1, with D tentatively TRBD1 (5 bases). The TCR sequence derives from a man between 18 and 35 years old in good health. The CDR3 sequence is CASSSQDLGTEAFF. As DNA, the CDR3 is TGTGCCAGCAGCTCACAGGACTTGGGAACTGAAGCTTTCTTT.